The 5 T cell receptor beta chains below come from one sample, sequenced in a study of blood T cell repertoires in COVID-19. The table came from immunoSEQ multiplex PCR; TCRdb's copy has only in-frame clones and leaves some out. Among about 180,000 clones, approximately 87% were seen once, and the ten largest hold approximately 12%. The specimen was peripheral blood. These receptors came from a woman in her 70s with COVID-19, enrolled during active disease.

The J gene is TRBJ1-2, the V gene TRBV28; D gene ambiguous. Germline V gene lookup returns CDR1 MDHEN and CDR2 SYDVKM. The germline V and J ends were trimmed by 3 bases and 1 base, with 9 bases remaining between them. CDR3 size: 14 residues. CDR3 sequence (DNA): TGTGCCAGCAGTTTTGTCCACAGTAACTATGGCTACACCTTC. This translates into CASSFVHSNYGYTF.

The V gene is TRBV11-3, the J gene TRBJ2-5; weak D call: TRBD2 (6 bases). Trimming cost V 5 bases and J 0 bases, with 10 bases left between them. The CDR3 is made up of 14 amino acids. From germline, CDR1 is SGHNT and CDR2 YENEEA. For the CDR3, the DNA is TGTGCCAGCAGCATGGGAGGTGACCAAGAGACCCAGTACTTC. Protein sequence: CASSMGGDQETQYF.

The chain carries TRBV19 and TRBJ1-1; unclear D gene. The ends were cut back, 7 bases at V and 4 bases at J, with 13 bases in the middle. The CDR3 extends over 13 amino acids. The V gene's germline CDR1 is LNHDA and CDR2 SQIVND (reference sequence). CDR3 in amino acids: CASIQAAGTEAFF. The CDR3, as DNA: TGTGCCAGTATCCAAGCCGCAGGCACTGAAGCTTTCTTT.

The chain links TRBV12-2 to TRBJ2-7; TRBD1, as called in the table, went unchecked against the DNA. TRBV12-2 is a pseudogene locus. CDR3 length: 13 amino acids. The CDR3 loop reads CASREQGTYEQYF. DNA for the CDR3: TGTGCAAGTCGAGAGCAGGGGACCTACGAGCAGTACTTC.

J is TRBJ1-2 and V is TRBV4-3, with D unclear. Per germline, CDR1 LGHNA and CDR2 YSLEER. V lost 2 bases and J lost 0, with 10 bases in between. The CDR3 extends over 15 amino acids. Here the CDR3 DNA reads TGCGCCAGCAGCCAATCTGCGTATACTAACTATGGCTACACCTTC. Protein: CASSQSAYTNYGYTF.